These 24 T cell receptor beta chains were sequenced from one sample in a study of spatial heterogeneity in lung cancer. Time point here: sample taken at primary tumor resection. Findings and caveats of the study: The study found that expanded intratumoral alpha and beta TCR counts tracked tumor mutation counts.

TCRdb analysed the 5' RACE reads with MiXCR anew, one entry per CDR3 protein. This table holds more than 20,000 distinct CDR3 sequences, around 2.8% found once. Their antigens are not known. The input for sequencing was lung tumor tissue, taken at surgery. These receptors all come from a male donor with early-stage non-small cell lung cancer.

Many counts were recorded for this clonotype. CDR3 sequence (DNA): TGCGCCAGCAGTATAGACACCGGGGAGCTGTTTTTT. Protein: CASSIDTGELFF. The chain is built from TRBV5-1 and TRBJ2-2; no definite D call. CDR1 is SGHRS and CDR2 is YFSETQ in the germline V gene. The V and J ends lost 5 bases and 3 bases respectively, with 5 bases between them. The CDR3 covers 12 residues.

This clonotype was detected many times. The chain recombines TRBV29-1 with TRBJ2-1; 8 positions match TRBD1. CDR3 length: 14 residues. Trimming took 3 bases from V and 4 from J; bases not matched to a gene: 5. Germline V gene data show CDR1 as SQVTM and CDR2 as ANQGSEA. The CDR3 coding sequence is TGCAGCGTTGAGCAGGGGGCCCATTACAATGAGCAGTTCTTC. Its translation: CSVEQGAHYNEQFF.

This chain connects TRBV4-2 to TRBJ1-3; D unresolved. Germline loops: CDR1 LGHNA, CDR2 YNFKEQ. V was clipped by 7 bases and J by 4 bases, with 20 bases between them. The CDR3 loop spans 16 amino acids. DNA for the CDR3: TGTGCCAGCAACCGGGCGCGATTTTTGGAGGGAAACACCATATATTTT. Translating it yields CASNRARFLEGNTIYF.

CDR3 loop: CASSKGLAGGPRETQYF. CDR3 sequence (DNA): TGTGCCAGCAGCAAGGGACTAGCGGGAGGGCCGCGGGAGACCCAGTACTTC. The J gene is TRBJ2-5, the V gene TRBV5-5; TRBD2 matches at 16 bases. V was clipped by 4 bases and J by 5 bases; unmatched bases: 8. The CDR3 is 17 residues long. CDR1 SGHKS and CDR2 YYEKEE come from the germline V gene (reference sequence).

This clonotype showed up many times. This rearrangement joins TRBV14 to TRBJ2-1; 7 bases fit TRBD2. There are 13 residues in the CDR3. Germline V gene sequence: CDR1 SGHDN, CDR2 FVKESK. V gave up 8 bases and J gave up 10 bases; unmatched junction bases: 11. For the CDR3, the DNA is TGTGCCAGCGGAGGGGCGGGAGTGGGAGAGCAGTTCTTC. Protein product: CASGGAGVGEQFF.

This clonotype occurred many times. V is TRBV7-9 and J is TRBJ2-3, with 9 bases that match TRBD2. The J segment lost 6 bases and the V segment lost 10 bases, leaving 14 bases of the junction unmatched. The CDR3 is made up of 15 amino acids. Germline V CDR1 and CDR2: SEHNR, FQNEAQ (reference sequence). The CDR3 coding sequence is TGTGCCACCGGCTTGTGGCGGGAGGGCCCGGATACGCAGTATTTT. This encodes CATGLWREGPDTQYF.

This clonotype was found many times. The chain has TRBV20-1 and TRBJ2-3; 7 bases are shared with TRBD2. This CDR3 contains 13 residues. Germline-derived CDR1 and CDR2 are DFQATT and SNEGSKA (reference sequence). Trimming cost V 6 bases and J 2 bases; bases outside gene matches: 5. The CDR3 DNA follows: TGCAGTGCCGGGACTACGACCACAGATACGCAGTATTTT. The encoded protein is CSAGTTTTDTQYF.

This clonotype was detected many times. The DNA of the CDR3 is TGCGCCAGCAGCTTGGCCCCGGAGGCGTCGAACACCGGGGAGCTGTTTTTT. This encodes CASSLAPEASNTGELFF. V usage is TRBV5-1 and J usage is TRBJ2-2, with D possibly matching TRBD2 (5 bases). V lost 0 bases and J lost 0, with 12 bases in between. This CDR3 has 17 amino acids. Germline CDR1 reads SGHRS; CDR2 reads YFSETQ.

This clonotype has a count of ten or more. The gene calls are TRBV2 and TRBJ2-1; 7 nucleotides match TRBD2. CDR1 and CDR2 (germline): SNHLY, FYNNEI. Trimming at V came to 2 bases and at J to 1 base, leaving 11 bases not matched to a gene. The CDR3 covers 18 residues. CDR3 protein: CASSERGVTGGSYNEQFF. The CDR3 bases are TGTGCCAGCAGTGAAAGGGGCGTTACGGGAGGATCCTACAATGAGCAGTTCTTC.

At least ten counts were recorded for this clonotype. The gene calls are TRBV4-3 and TRBJ1-3, with D unresolved. Trimming removed 3 bases from V and 0 bases from J, with 6 bases in between. Germline V gene lookup returns CDR1 LGHNA and CDR2 YSLEER. There are 14 residues in the CDR3. This CDR3 is CASSQETSGNTIYF. CDR3 DNA: TGCGCCAGCAGCCAGGAAACCTCTGGAAACACCATATATTTT.

This clonotype was counted many times. V and J are TRBV5-1 and TRBJ2-3, with D maybe TRBD2 (5 bases). Germline V gene sequence: CDR1 SGHRS, CDR2 YFSETQ. The CDR3 covers 13 residues. Trimming removed 0 bases from V and 5 bases from J, with 7 bases in between. Here the CDR3 DNA reads TGCGCCAGCAGCTTGGGTAGCGTAGATACGCAGTATTTT. It translates to CASSLGSVDTQYF.

This clonotype was counted at least ten times. V gene TRBV29-1 combines with J gene TRBJ2-1; TRBD2 matches at 7 bases. The J segment lost 12 bases and the V segment lost 6 bases, leaving 5 bases of the junction unmatched. Germline V gives CDR1 SQVTM, CDR2 ANQGSEA. This CDR3 comprises 10 residues. CDR3 in amino acids: CSVSSGPQFF. The DNA for the CDR3 is TGCAGCGTGTCTAGCGGACCGCAGTTCTTC.

This clonotype has a handful of counts. A much larger clone differs by one base, so this may be a read error. V gene TRBV12-3 or TRBV12-4 combines with J gene TRBJ2-7; a weak D match, TRBD1 (6 bases). The V end was cut by 8 bases, the J end by 0 bases, with 14 bases between. CDR3 length: 14 residues. CDR3 amino acids: CASSVGGLSYEQYF. CDR3 DNA sequence: TGTGCCAGCTCTGTAGGGGGTCTCTCCTACGAGCAGTACTTC.

This clonotype was counted many times. V is TRBV6-2 or TRBV6-3 and J is TRBJ1-5, with D unresolved. The length of the CDR3 is 12 residues. Looked up from germline, CDR1 is MNHEY and CDR2 is SVGEGT. The V and J ends lost 2 bases and 5 bases respectively, with 4 bases between them. The CDR3 here is CASSYRDQPQHF. The CDR3 bases are TGTGCCAGCAGTTACCGGGATCAGCCCCAGCATTTT.

Ten or more counts support this clonotype. The CDR3 protein is CASSFGGAYEQYF. Written as DNA, the CDR3 is TGTGCCAGCAGCTTTGGGGGAGCCTACGAGCAGTACTTC. The chain joins TRBV5-5 to TRBJ2-7; TRBD1 or TRBD2 may be the D gene (5 bases each). Per the germline V gene, CDR1 is SGHKS and CDR2 is YYEKEE (reference sequence). The CDR3 covers 13 residues. V lost 2 bases, J lost 2 bases, and 8 bases lay in between.

This clonotype was seen repeatedly, ten times or more. This chain uses TRBV7-2 with TRBJ2-3; TRBD2 aligns across 9 bases. The germline gives CDR1 SGHTA, CDR2 FQGNSA. This CDR3 has 15 amino acids. V was clipped by 1 base and J by 11 bases; unmatched bases: 10. In DNA, the CDR3 is TGTGCCAGCAGCTTAGTGTATGGGACTAGCAGCGAGCAGTATTTT. The encoded protein is CASSLVYGTSSEQYF.

The rearrangement uses TRBV7-6 and TRBJ1-3, with no clear D. V shed 5 bases and J shed 1 base, with 12 bases lying between them. Germline-derived CDR1 and CDR2 are SGHVS and FNYEAQ. This CDR3 comprises 15 residues. CDR3 in amino acids: CASSASTLSGNTIYF. CDR3 in DNA: TGTGCCAGCAGCGCTTCGACACTTTCTGGAAACACCATATATTTT.

This clonotype has at least ten counts. This chain joins TRBV28 and TRBJ1-2; 7 bases fit TRBD1. Germline CDR1 is MDHEN and CDR2 is SYDVKM. The CDR3 spans 14 residues. V lost 4 bases, J lost 0 bases, and 2 bases stayed unmatched. CDR3 sequence: CASSSGQPNYGYTF. For the CDR3, the DNA is TGTGCCAGCAGTTCGGGACAGCCTAACTATGGCTACACCTTC.

This clonotype was recorded many times. This chain links TRBV14 with TRBJ2-1; D perhaps matches TRBD1 (5 bases). V was shortened by 1 base and J by 1 base, with 5 bases between the two germline ends. The CDR3 has 14 residues. CDR1 SGHDN and CDR2 FVKESK come from the germline V gene. The DNA for the CDR3 is TGTGCCAGCAGCCAAGCAGGGTCCTACAATGAGCAGTTCTTC. Its protein is CASSQAGSYNEQFF.

Many counts were recorded for this clonotype. This chain connects TRBV6-5 to TRBJ2-1; 10 bases map to TRBD1. CDR1 MNHEY and CDR2 SVGAGI come from the germline V gene. CDR3 length: 16 amino acids. The V segment lost 4 bases and the J segment 4 bases; nucleotides outside the gene matches: 7. The CDR3 DNA reads as TGTGCCAGCAGTTCCGCCGGGACAGGGGTTTACAATGAGCAGTTCTTC. Translating it yields CASSSAGTGVYNEQFF.

This clonotype has ten or more counts. The gene calls are TRBV25-1 and TRBJ2-7; possibly TRBD2 for D (7 bases). This CDR3 has 16 residues. Germline lookup yields CDR1 MGHDK and CDR2 SYGVNS. V was clipped by 3 bases and J by 2 bases, with 17 bases between them. The CDR3 is CASSEGATGGTYEQYF. The CDR3 DNA reads TGTGCCAGCAGTGAGGGGGCGACGGGGGGCACCTACGAGCAGTACTTC.

The table lists this clonotype with many counts. The chain recombines TRBV29-1 with TRBJ2-6, with TRBD2 as a possible D gene (5 bases). The CDR3 is 15 amino acids. V was trimmed by 3 bases and J by 2 bases, leaving 11 bases between them. In germline, CDR1 is SQVTM, CDR2 ANQGSEA. CDR3 region: CSVEGREAGANVLTF. CDR3 in DNA: TGCAGCGTTGAGGGGAGAGAAGCTGGGGCCAACGTCCTGACTTTC.

Many counts were recorded for this clonotype. The chain couples TRBV10-1 to TRBJ2-1; 10 nucleotides agree with TRBD2. The V gene's germline CDR1 is WNHNN and CDR2 SYGVQD (reference sequence). V trimming: 3 bases; J trimming: 5 bases; junction bases outside the gene matches: 7. CDR3 size: 16 residues. CDR3 residues: CASSEALAGAHNEQFF. The DNA for the CDR3 is TGCGCCAGCAGTGAAGCGCTAGCGGGAGCCCACAATGAGCAGTTCTTC.

This clonotype was seen many times. The CDR3 is CATSRVRLAGLYQETQYF. The CDR3 DNA reads TGTGCCACCAGCAGAGTACGGCTAGCGGGACTCTACCAAGAGACCCAGTACTTC. The V and J genes are TRBV15 and TRBJ2-5, with TRBD2 matching 9 bases. From germline, CDR1 is LNHNV and CDR2 YYDKDF (reference sequence). After removal of 1 base from V and 0 bases from J, the junction contained 9 bases not matched to a gene. The CDR3 length is 18 residues.